Below, one T cell receptor (beta chain) is given with its context. Its antigen is currently unknown. This could be a read error, since a much larger clone is one nucleotide away. Each CDR3 protein gets one entry after TCRdb re-called the reads with MiXCR. The table has around 900,000 distinct CDR3 sequences, about 33% seen once. The germline V gene has CDR1 SGHVS and CDR2 FQNEAQ. The CDR3 extends over 16 amino acids. This sample is drawn from a study of T cell repertoires in cytomegalovirus infection. The study, taken as a whole, reports: Ex vivo, HLA-C-restricted CMV-specific TCR beta clonotypes prevailed over the rest of the response.

The sequences come from cultured CD8+ T cells from PBMCs, collected from culture after CMV antigen stimulation. This TCR derives from a human donor in good health (CMV status not recorded). Some clones in this sample may be carry-over from other donors' samples. The chain uses TRBV7-8 and TRBJ1-3, with TRBD1 as a possible D gene (6 bases). In DNA, the CDR3 is TGTGCCAGCAGCCCGCGAAGGGGGACCGACTGGAACACCAAATATTTT. It yields the protein CASSPRRGTDWNTKYF.